This TCR beta chain was found in a study of T-cell memory formation after mild COVID-19. Study-level findings and limits: Within pre-infection memory, some responding clones were found, suggesting cross-reactive memory joined. Among clones peaking at day 37 in the second wave, SARS-CoV-2 specificity remained unconfirmed. Clones that contracted clustered mainly in CM and EM if CD4+ and in EMRA if CD8+.

After removal of 6 bases from V and 7 bases from J, the junction contained 13 bases not matched to a gene. This CDR3 is 15 amino acids long. CDR1 SGHVS and CDR2 FQNEAQ come from the germline V gene. The 5'RACE method, run with constant-segment primers, produced TCR alpha and TCR beta cDNA libraries (carrying sample barcodes and UMIs). TCRdb reprocessed the 5' RACE reads via MiXCR and lists one record per CDR3 protein. The sample lists 7,000 to 7,500 distinct CDR3 sequences, approximately 31% seen once, with less than 70% in the top ten. Concerning this clonotype itself: Its target is unknown.

V gene TRBV7-8 combines with J gene TRBJ2-5; 8 bases line up with TRBD1. This clonotype was obtained from an adult woman who had mild COVID-19 (a few samples of this study predate the infection). Cell type and time point are not known. The sequenced material came from PBMCs or a T cell subset sorted from them (not recorded which). CDR3 sequence reads: CASREWTGSGGTQYF. Here the CDR3 DNA reads TGTGCCAGCAGAGAGTGGACAGGGAGCGGAGGGACCCAGTACTTC. Using reference TRBV7-8 and TRBJ2-5 for the parts outside the CDR3, the full variable domain is GAGVSQSPRYKVAKRGQDVALRCDPISGHVSLFWYQQALGQGPEFLTYFQNEAQLDKSGLPSDRFFAERPEGSVSTLKIQRTQQEDSAVYLCASREWTGSGGTQYFGPGTRLLVL.